The T cell receptor beta chain under discussion was sequenced for a study of Ad26.COV2.S vaccination and SARS-CoV-2 variants. Libraries were prepared by immunoSEQ multiplex PCR; TCRdb keeps only in-frame clonotypes and omits some of them. The top ten hold about 3.5% of the sample, which has about 280,000 clones, approximately 89% seen once. Treatment reported: some 20 received Ad26.COV2.S at low or high dose, single or two shots; 5 received placebo; per-sample allocation not given. Samples analyzed were those drawn on day 63 after the first vaccine or placebo injection. From germline, CDR1 is SGHNT and CDR2 YENEEA. V shed 5 bases and J shed 0 bases, with 8 bases lying between them. This CDR3 spans 14 amino acids.

The TCR was taken from a person between 18 and 65 years old who received the Ad26.COV2.S COVID-19 vaccine or a placebo. The chain combines TRBV11-3 with TRBJ2-1, with D possibly TRBD1 on 6 matching bases. Specimen: peripheral blood, collected in a trial of Ad26.COV2.S vaccine versus placebo. The CDR3: CASSGGRSYNEQFF. The CDR3 nucleotides read TGTGCCAGCAGCGGGGGCCGCTCCTACAATGAGCAGTTCTTC.